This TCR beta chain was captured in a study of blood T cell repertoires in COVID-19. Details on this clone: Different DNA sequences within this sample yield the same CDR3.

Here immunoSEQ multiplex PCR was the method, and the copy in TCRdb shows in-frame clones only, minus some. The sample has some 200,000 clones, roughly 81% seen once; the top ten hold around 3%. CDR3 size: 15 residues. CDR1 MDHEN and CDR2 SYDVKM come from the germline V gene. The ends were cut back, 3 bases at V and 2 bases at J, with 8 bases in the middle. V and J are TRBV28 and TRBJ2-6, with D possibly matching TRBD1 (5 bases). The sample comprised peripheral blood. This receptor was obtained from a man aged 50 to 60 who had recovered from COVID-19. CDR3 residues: CASSFQGAGANVLTF. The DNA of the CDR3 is TGTGCCAGCAGTTTCCAGGGTGCTGGGGCCAACGTCCTGACTTTC.